Listed below are T cell receptor beta chains from one sample, sequenced in a study of cytomegalovirus exposure and HLA in healthy donors. TCRdb's table, derived via immunoSEQ multiplex PCR, lists solely in-frame clones and lacks some. The sample carries 110,000 to 150,000 clones, around 80% recorded once. Sequencing was done on a sample of PBMCs. These receptors were collected from a woman in her fifties or sixties in good health and CMV-seropositive. Each CDR3 is given with its conserved first and last residue. The order of the fields is V gene, J gene, clone size, D gene, CDR3 DNA, CDR3 protein. A D gene is named only where the DNA matches it firmly. A row's size may be missing; if present it is once, few, many or a size class.

TRBV5-6	TRBJ1-2	.	.	TGTGCCAGCAGCCCCGCCGCTTCGTTTAGGGGGAACTATGGCTACACCTTC	CASSPAASFRGNYGYTF
TRBV6-7	TRBJ1-5	.	.	TGTGCCAGCAGCCCCAGGGTCCGCAATCAGCCCCAGCATTTT	CASSPRVRNQPQHF
TRBV5-6	TRBJ2-5	.	.	TGTGCCAGCAGCTCATTGCAGGTCCAAGAGACCCAGTACTTC	CASSSLQVQETQYF
TRBV4-3	TRBJ2-7	.	.	TGCGCCAGCAGCCAAGATCGACGAGGAATGAGCTCCTACGAGCAGTACTTC	CASSQDRRGMSSYEQYF
TRBV6-4	TRBJ1-2	.	.	TGTGCCAGCAGTAGTGACAGCTGGGGCTATGGCTACACCTTC	CASSSDSWGYGYTF
TRBV9	TRBJ1-3	.	.	TGTGCCAGCAGCGTAGGCGACAGCGGGAACACCATATATTTT	CASSVGDSGNTIYF
TRBV5-1	TRBJ2-5	.	.	TGCGCCAGCAGCTTCCGCGTGGAAGAGACCCAGTACTTC	CASSFRVEETQYF
TRBV6-6	TRBJ1-2	.	TRBD1	TGTGCCAGCAGTTACCTTAGGACAGGGGGAGGCGGCTACACCTTC	CASSYLRTGGGGYTF
TRBV11-2	TRBJ2-3	.	TRBD2	TGTGCCAGCAGCCCCGGCGGCGGGAGCGTGGATACGCAGTATTTT	CASSPGGGSVDTQYF
TRBV7-9	TRBJ2-7	.	.	TGTGCCAGCAGCCCGGGGGGCAGGGGGCGCGAGCAGTACTTC	CASSPGGRGREQYF
TRBV9	TRBJ2-3	.	.	TGTGCCAGCAGCGGGGGGACTAGCACAGATACGCAGTATTTT	CASSGGTSTDTQYF
TRBV7-8	TRBJ1-1	.	TRBD1	TGTGCCAGCAGCTTAATCCAGGGGGAGTCGACTGAAGCTTTCTTT	CASSLIQGESTEAFF
TRBV29-1	TRBJ2-3	.	.	TGCAGCGTGGGGGGACAGCCCAGCACAGATACGCAGTATTTT	CSVGGQPSTDTQYF
TRBV6-6	TRBJ2-5	.	.	TGTGCCAGCAAAACCCGACAGCAAGAGACCCAGTACTTC	CASKTRQQETQYF
TRBV29-1	TRBJ1-1	.	TRBD1	TGCAGCGTCTCCGGGACAGGGAGTAATGAAGCTTTCTTT	CSVSGTGSNEAFF
TRBV15	TRBJ1-5	.	.	TGTGCCACCAGCAGAGAAATCACGCGGCAGCCTTTCAATCAGCCCCAGCATTTT	CATSREITRQPFNQPQHF
TRBV29-1	TRBJ2-3	.	.	TGCAGCGTTGATAGGCAACTAGAGGGAATCATGGATACGCAGTATTTT	CSVDRQLEGIMDTQYF
TRBV6-5	TRBJ2-1	once	.	TGTGCCAGCAGTTACTCAGGGGGCTCCTACAATGAGCAGTTCTTC	CASSYSGGSYNEQFF
TRBV29-1	TRBJ1-1	.	.	TGCAGCGTTGAGTCGGGGGGCGGCACTGAAGCTTTCTTT	CSVESGGGTEAFF
TRBV19	TRBJ1-1	.	.	TGTGCTTCCTTTCCGGGGGAGAACACTGAAGCTTTCTTT	CASFPGENTEAFF
TRBV29-1	TRBJ2-7	.	.	TGCAGCGCGGAGGGGGGGAAACACGAGCAGTACTTC	CSAEGGKHEQYF
TRBV6-6	TRBJ2-4	.	.	TGTGCCAGCAGTTACACGACAGTCCAAAACATTCAGTACTTC	CASSYTTVQNIQYF
TRBV14	TRBJ2-3	.	.	TGTGCCAGCAGCCAGGGGGCGGAGTGGACAGATACGCAGTATTTT	CASSQGAEWTDTQYF
TRBV4-1	TRBJ1-6	once	TRBD1	TGCGCCAGCAGCCAAGAAGGGACAGGGGCCAGGCCCCTCCACTTT	CASSQEGTGARPLHF
TRBV9	TRBJ2-1	.	.	TGTGCCAGCAGCGCGTCAAACAAAGCCTACAATGAGCAGTTCTTC	CASSASNKAYNEQFF
TRBV30	TRBJ2-5	once	TRBD2	TGTGCCTGGAGTGGGACTAGCGGGAGGTCGGGGACCCAGTACTTC	CAWSGTSGRSGTQYF
TRBV11-3	TRBJ2-7	once	.	TGTGCCAGCAGCCCGACTAGTGTGAGCTCCTACGAGCAGTACTTC	CASSPTSVSSYEQYF
TRBV4-1	TRBJ2-7	.	.	TGCGCCAGCAGCCAAGCTGAGGGGGTGTACGAGCAGTACTTC	CASSQAEGVYEQYF
TRBV5-1	TRBJ1-1	.	.	TGCGCCAGCAGCACGACAGTGAACACTGAAGCTTTCTTT	CASSTTVNTEAFF
TRBV27	TRBJ2-5	.	TRBD2	TGTGCCAGCAGACCCGACCAGCGGGGGACCCAGTACTTC	CASRPDQRGTQYF
TRBV15	TRBJ2-3	.	.	TGTGCCACCAGCAGAGGGGGCACAGATGATACGCAGTATTTT	CATSRGGTDDTQYF
TRBV27	TRBJ1-5	.	.	TGTGCCAGCCTTATGCCACATTATCAGCCCCAGCATTTT	CASLMPHYQPQHF
TRBV5-1	TRBJ2-2	.	.	TGCGCCAGCAGCTTGGGGCTAGGGGGCACCGGGGAGCTGTTTTTT	CASSLGLGGTGELFF